These T cell receptor beta chains were read from a single sample in a study of blood T cell repertoires in COVID-19. Produced via immunoSEQ multiplex PCR; TCRdb's table is partial and in-frame only. This repertoire shows about 140,000 clones, about 82% found once; its top ten account for 6.2%. Source material: PBMCs or T cells enriched from blood (not recorded which). The receptor set was obtained from a woman in her thirties or forties who had recovered from COVID-19. Both conserved end residues are part of each CDR3. The order of the fields is V gene, CDR3 length, J gene, D gene, clone size, CDR3 protein, CDR3 DNA. The D gene is left open where the match is weak. A row's size may be missing; if present it is once, few, many or a size class.

TRBV15,14,TRBJ2-7,-,-,CATSRRRAPYEQYF,TGTGCCACCAGCAGGAGGAGGGCCCCCTACGAGCAGTACTTC
TRBV27,15,TRBJ1-4,-,-,CASSSERYAVEKLFF,TGTGCCAGCAGTTCCGAGAGGTACGCGGTAGAAAAACTGTTTTTT
TRBV20-1,12,TRBJ1-1,-,-,CSASPRDIEAFF,TGCAGTGCTAGTCCCCGGGACATTGAAGCTTTCTTT
TRBV11-2,14,TRBJ1-2,-,once,CASSPFGGGYGYTF,TGTGCCAGCAGCCCCTTTGGGGGCGGATATGGCTACACCTTC
TRBV9,16,TRBJ1-1,-,-,CASSVGEGWVNTEAFF,TGTGCCAGCAGCGTAGGGGAGGGCTGGGTGAACACTGAAGCTTTCTTT
TRBV7-8,14,TRBJ2-7,TRBD1,-,CASSTRDRGGEQYF,TGTGCCAGCAGCACCCGGGACAGGGGGGGCGAGCAGTACTTC
TRBV6-5,15,TRBJ1-5,-,-,CAISGTNPRNQPQHF,TGTGCCATCTCCGGGACAAATCCTCGCAATCAGCCCCAGCATTTT
TRBV5-6,15,TRBJ1-2,-,-,CASSLVSGFNYGYTF,TGTGCCAGCAGCTTGGTTTCAGGGTTTAACTATGGCTACACCTTC
TRBV27,12,TRBJ2-6,-,-,CATLSGANVLTF,TGTGCCACCTTATCTGGGGCCAACGTCCTGACTTTC
TRBV6-1,14,TRBJ2-7,-,-,CASSESGRAYEQYF,TGTGCCAGCAGTGAATCGGGGAGAGCTTACGAGCAGTACTTC
TRBV3-1/TRBV3-2,15,TRBJ2-5,-,-,CASSPPDFREETQYF,TGTGCCAGCAGCCCCCCCGACTTCCGGGAGGAGACCCAGTACTTC
TRBV4-1,17,TRBJ1-3,-,-,CASSQGGMRGSGNTIYF,TGCGCCAGCAGCCAAGGTGGTATGCGGGGGTCTGGAAACACCATATATTTT
TRBV21-1,15,TRBJ2-7,-,-,CASSTPGLDSYEQYF,TGTGCCAGCAGCACACCGGGACTAGACTCCTACGAGCAGTACTTC
TRBV24-1,8,TRBJ2-7,-,once,CPYYEQYF,TGTCCCTACTACGAGCAGTACTTC
TRBV3-1/TRBV3-2,15,TRBJ1-1,TRBD1,-,CASSQAQGAGTEAFF,TGTGCCAGCAGCCAAGCACAGGGGGCTGGCACTGAAGCTTTCTTT
TRBV27,17,TRBJ1-2,TRBD1,-,CASSNRDRWRDNYGYTF,TGTGCCAGCAGTAACCGGGACAGGTGGCGGGATAACTATGGCTACACCTTC
TRBV19,18,TRBJ2-2,TRBD2,-,CASSQGLAGGPIPGELFF,TGTGCCAGTAGCCAGGGACTAGCGGGGGGGCCAATCCCCGGGGAGCTGTTTTTT
TRBV15,18,TRBJ2-1,-,few,CATSRDRGQGSYYNEQFF,TGTGCCACCAGCAGAGATCGCGGGCAGGGGTCCTACTACAATGAGCAGTTCTTC
TRBV25-1,16,TRBJ2-7,TRBD1,-,CASSGGSGTGFDEQYF,TGTGCCAGCAGTGGGGGATCCGGGACAGGGTTCGACGAGCAGTACTTC
TRBV2,17,TRBJ1-3,TRBD1,-,CASSFRPGTAPGNTIYF,TGTGCCAGCAGCTTCCGGCCGGGGACAGCTCCTGGAAACACCATATATTTT
TRBV30,15,TRBJ2-1,-,-,CAWESGGPTGNEQFF,TGTGCCTGGGAGTCCGGCGGCCCTACGGGCAATGAGCAGTTCTTC
TRBV28,16,TRBJ1-2,TRBD1,few,CASSSGTGATNYGYTF,TGTGCCAGCAGTTCCGGGACAGGGGCTACTAACTATGGCTACACCTTC
TRBV30,13,TRBJ1-5,-,few,CAWNLGGNQPQHF,TGTGCCTGGAACCTCGGGGGCAATCAGCCCCAGCATTTT
TRBV5-6,15,TRBJ1-1,TRBD1,-,CASSQPTRGHTEAFF,TGTGCCAGCAGCCAACCGACCAGGGGGCACACTGAAGCTTTCTTT
TRBV27,18,TRBJ2-3,TRBD2,-,CASSPPGLAGGSTDTQYF,TGTGCCAGCAGTCCACCGGGACTAGCGGGGGGGAGCACAGATACGCAGTATTTT
TRBV5-7,17,TRBJ2-2,TRBD1,-,CASSPVRDRVETGELFF,TGTGCCAGCAGTCCAGTCCGGGACAGGGTGGAAACCGGGGAGCTGTTTTTT
TRBV19,14,TRBJ1-1,TRBD1,-,CASSRDRRIYEAFF,TGTGCCAGTAGCAGGGACAGGAGGATCTATGAAGCTTTCTTT
TRBV6-1,14,TRBJ2-7,TRBD1,once,CASSDGTGNYEQYF,TGTGCCAGCAGTGACGGGACAGGGAACTACGAGCAGTACTTC
TRBV5-1,15,TRBJ2-1,TRBD1,-,CASSLVGDRSNEQFF,TGCGCCAGCAGCTTGGTCGGGGACAGGAGTAATGAGCAGTTCTTC
TRBV30,12,TRBJ2-2,TRBD1,-,CACGTGGGELFF,TGTGCCTGCGGGACAGGGGGTGGGGAGCTGTTTTTT
TRBV6-5,14,TRBJ1-2,TRBD1,-,CASRPTGGTYGYTF,TGTGCCAGCAGACCGACAGGGGGCACCTATGGCTACACCTTC
TRBV10-1,15,TRBJ2-7,-,-,CASSLGAEGGYEQYF,TGCGCCAGCAGCCTTGGGGCGGAGGGCGGTTACGAGCAGTACTTC
TRBV2,13,TRBJ1-2,-,-,CASSERAGDGYTF,TGTGCCAGCAGTGAAAGGGCAGGGGATGGCTACACCTTC
TRBV12-3/TRBV12-4,13,TRBJ2-7,-,-,CASSLAAPYEQYF,TGTGCCAGCAGTCTGGCGGCCCCCTACGAGCAGTACTTC
TRBV4-2,16,TRBJ2-3,TRBD2,few,CASSLTGTSGKGTQYF,TGTGCCAGCAGCTTAACTGGGACTAGCGGGAAGGGTACGCAGTATTTT
TRBV3-1/TRBV3-2,16,TRBJ2-1,TRBD2,-,CASSQDEGTRGNEQFF,TGTGCCAGCAGCCAAGATGAGGGGACTAGGGGCAATGAGCAGTTCTTC
TRBV7-2,16,TRBJ2-7,TRBD1,once,CASSLGPQGGTYEQYF,TGTGCCAGCAGCTTAGGGCCACAGGGGGGAACCTACGAGCAGTACTTC
TRBV29-1,15,TRBJ2-7,-,-,CSVEEGPNTPYEQYF,TGCAGCGTTGAAGAGGGGCCAAACACCCCCTACGAGCAGTACTTC
TRBV7-6,15,TRBJ1-5,-,-,CASSLEGSPQGPQHF,TGTGCCAGCAGCCTAGAGGGGTCCCCCCAAGGGCCCCAGCATTTT
TRBV5-4,15,TRBJ2-3,TRBD2,-,CASSLAPSGTDTQYF,TGTGCCAGCAGCTTGGCGCCTAGCGGGACAGATACGCAGTATTTT
TRBV19,16,TRBJ2-1,TRBD2,-,CASSALAGGLLFEQFF,TGTGCCAGTAGTGCGCTAGCGGGAGGGTTACTGTTTGAGCAGTTCTTC
TRBV19,11,TRBJ1-1,-,-,CASIRGTEAFF,TGTGCCAGTATTAGGGGAACTGAAGCTTTCTTT
TRBV15,16,TRBJ1-4,-,-,CATSSGLSATNEKLFF,TGTGCCACCAGCAGTGGCCTCAGCGCAACTAATGAAAAACTGTTTTTT
TRBV3-1/TRBV3-2,15,TRBJ1-2,-,-,CASSQFSPRGNGYTF,TGTGCCAGCAGCCAGTTTTCCCCTCGGGGAAATGGCTACACCTTC
TRBV7-6,16,TRBJ1-1,TRBD1,-,CASSLGGQGPNTEAFF,TGTGCCAGCAGCTTAGGGGGACAGGGGCCGAACACTGAAGCTTTCTTT
TRBV9,14,TRBJ1-2,-,-,CASSVGGSSYGYTF,TGTGCCAGCAGCGTAGGAGGATCAAGCTATGGCTACACCTTC
TRBV5-4,17,TRBJ1-2,TRBD1,few,CASSVGDRGVRGYGYTF,TGTGCCAGCAGCGTAGGGGACAGGGGGGTCCGTGGCTATGGCTACACCTTC
TRBV6-5,13,TRBJ2-1,-,-,CASKASDYNEQFF,TGTGCCAGCAAGGCTAGTGACTACAATGAGCAGTTCTTC
TRBV7-3,15,TRBJ2-2,TRBD2,-,CASSPSGINTGELFF,TGTGCCAGCAGCCCTAGCGGGATTAACACCGGGGAGCTGTTTTTT
TRBV12-3/TRBV12-4,11,TRBJ2-4,-,-,CASTTGDIQYF,TGTGCCAGCACCACGGGGGACATTCAGTACTTC